This TCR beta chain comes out of a study of shared clonotypes between healthy human individuals (TCRdb year 2020). Describing the broader study: The cohort included a few men and two women between 18 and 49 years of age. Per donor, leukapheresis produced somewhere between about 0.94 and 9 billion PBMCs. To estimate repertoire size and how much clonotypes are shared between individuals, the study performed deep sequencing of blood TCR repertoires from a few healthy adults. To increase sequencing depth and limit assay-specific biases, TCR repertoire library preparation and sequencing were carried out by different laboratories using diverse techniques. For each donor, three plates each were used for CD4 naive and CD4 memory, two plates were used for CD8 naive, and one plate was used for CD8 memory.

Results and caveats for the whole study, not just this receptor: The small number of donors limited the genetic and exposure-history diversity represented. Sharing across a handful of donors was observed for roughly 5% of naive CD4, over 3% of naive CD8, 2% to 2.5% of memory CD4, and 0.4% of memory CD8 clonotypes. Even with the large sequencing depth, rarefaction of the sorted-subset datasets indicated that sequencing was incomplete. Sampling was restricted to blood, and TCR repertoires in tissues likely differ from the TCR repertoires found in blood. Pairwise subsampling indicated that sequencing depth was expected to affect the degree of clonotype sharing among donors. Higher generation probabilities were observed for clonotypes shared by all four sorted-subset donors than for non-shared clonotypes. Naive subsets generally had larger estimated clonotype richness than memory subsets did.

Using the deep immunoSEQ assay, TCR CDR3 regions were amplified from genomic DNA by multiplex PCR. Extracted genomic DNA from each cell subset was distributed evenly across all wells of several immunoSEQ 96-well plates, and each plate was treated as a replicate. For sorted subsets, each replicate PCR was loaded with around 200 ng genomic DNA, equivalent to about 30,000 T cell genomes. The purified libraries were quantified using a Qubit 3.0 fluorometer, sized with a Bioanalyzer 2100, and then quantified again using the KAPA Library Quantification kit. Every immunoSEQ 96-well plate was sequenced on a dedicated single-read 150-cycle Illumina NextSeq 550 flow cell. Under the source paper's analysis protocol: Because only junctional sequences without quality scores were contained in the immunoSEQ output, filtering matching that applied to full-length reads could not be performed. To assign V/J genes and CDR3, sequences were annotated against IMGT germline references using PyIR, a Python wrapper for IgBLAST v1.9. Any read was removed if the V/J assignment was weak (E-value above 1e-6), the CDR3 was missing, or the read contained stop codons, out-of-frame junctions, or ambiguous translated residues. V3J clonotypes were defined by identical inferred V gene, J gene, and CDR3 amino acid sequence. The percentage overlap between two repertoires was calculated by dividing the number of shared unique clonotypes by the size of the smaller repertoire. Three approaches were used to assess repertoire richness: RTK rarefaction, the Chao1 estimator, and Recon v2.1 estimates of unobserved clonotypes. OLGA was used to compute generation probabilities for all TCRbeta clonotypes that the gDNA method yielded from a handful of donors. TCRdb provides this immuneACCESS table in a form limited to in-frame rearrangements. Some clones are lacking; in checked studies, under half of them reflect an unresolved V gene, and why the rest are absent is not known. V and J calls plus clone size are reproduced from that table; the DNA served to infer D and trimming. This sample gives millions of clones in total; more than 80% of them show up just once. Around 0.4% of the sample is held by the ten biggest clonotypes.

Note on this clone: No cognate antigen has been identified for it. Base qualities were left out, and no much larger clone turns up one base away.

Healthy HIV-negative adults with no recently reported acute infections or vaccinations were included as donors. All donors were Caucasian adults living in Nashville, Tennessee, USA. Magnetic negative selection was used to enrich CD4+ T cells, after which naive cells were positively selected on CD45RA and the negative fraction became the memory subset. After blood collection by leukapheresis, PBMCs were isolated using Ficoll-Histopaque density gradient centrifugation and then cryopreserved in the vapor phase of liquid nitrogen. Analytical flow cytometry was used to check the purity and quantity of every magnetically sorted T cell population. From each sorted fraction, genomic DNA was isolated and quantified by UV absorbance on a Nanodrop 2000c. This receptor was obtained from a man aged 18 to 29 in good health. Some clones in this sample may be carry-over from other donors' samples. The sample taken for sequencing was naive CD4+ T cells from PBMCs. The cell subset or site label, as the study defines it: CD45RA+ positively selected.

The DNA is TGTGCCAGTGGGACTAGCGGGATTGGGGCAGATACGCAGTATTTT. Its protein product is CASGTSGIGADTQYF. Recombination joined TRBV19 with TRBJ2-3, with 13 middle bases fitting TRBD2. V has 8 bases trimmed and J has 4 bases trimmed; junction bases matching no gene number 6. The germline V gene encodes CDR1 LNHDA and CDR2 SQIVND (reference sequence). The CDR3 numbers 15 residues from cysteine through phenylalanine. Only the CDR3 part of the read is kept: 45 bases, read in frame from the first base. The variable domain in full, with residues beyond the CDR3 obtained from the reference TRBV19 and TRBJ2-3 genes, is DGGITQSPKYLFRKEGQNVTLSCEQNLNHDAMYWYRQDPGQGLRLIYYSQIVNDFQKGDIAEGYSVSREKKESFPLTVTSAQKNPTAFYLCASGTSGIGADTQYFGPGTRLTVL.